This T cell receptor (beta chain) is drawn from a study of T cells in Graves' hyperthyroidism and ophthalmopathy. The wider study: The blood sample was taken at first diagnosis, before treatment began.

TCR beta CDR3 region amplification was performed from RNA transcripts. HTBI primers were the set used in a first-round RT-PCR of the TCR CDR3. TCRdb reprocessed the multiplex PCR reads via MiXCR and lists one record per CDR3 protein. The data hold about 620,000 distinct CDR3 sequences, with 15% to 20% observed a single time. Patients counted as stable if ophthalmopathy did not develop within 18 months. The germline V gene has CDR1 LNHDA and CDR2 SQIVND (reference sequence). With 5 bases removed from V and 1 base from J, the gap between germline ends came to 15 bases. There are 15 residues in the CDR3.

The source of this sequence is a woman younger than 45 with Graves' hyperthyroidism. The sequenced sample was blood. V gene TRBV19 combines with J gene TRBJ2-7; a weak D match, TRBD2 (5 bases). DNA of the CDR3: TGTGCCAGTAGTCCGAACGCAGAGGGTTCCTACGAGCAGTACTTC. As protein: CASSPNAEGSYEQYF.